This TCR beta chain was captured in a study of response to subunit inactivated influenza vaccine listed by TCRdb under 2018. In terms of the full investigation: Deep quantitative profiling of the T cell receptor repertoire was used in the study to follow responses to a trivalent subunit inactivated influenza vaccine. What the research found in general, with its limitations: The authors proposed that each seasonal influenza vaccination may bring in only a limited number of new T cells.

The germline V gene (reference sequence) specifies SGHNT as CDR1 and YYREEE as CDR2. The V end loses 3 bases and the J end loses 4 bases, and a stretch of 16 bases separates them. The CDR3 measures 15 amino acids from cysteine to phenylalanine. The DNA shown is the 45-base CDR3, in frame from base 1. There are a few counts of this clonotype. Its antigen remains unidentified. Nothing much larger sits one base from this clone, and base qualities are not available. The library was produced with RT-PCR. Instrument used: Illumina HiSeq 2500. In-frame beta chains were kept once TCRdb had trimmed the public reads at Q25 with fastp and called clones with MiXCR. Entries that share a CDR3 protein sequence are merged under the most common genes and DNA. A total of 500,000 to 600,000 distinct CDR3 sequences appear in this sample, approximately 12% of them only once. Roughly 10% of the sample belongs to the ten largest clones.

Sequencing was performed on PBMCs from blood, taken on the day of vaccination. The chain was built from TRBV5-4 and TRBJ1-1, with a weak D call of TRBD1 (5 bases match). This sequence originates from a middle-aged man who received an inactivated influenza vaccine. Donor details come from another sample of the same person, matched by shared clones. The base sequence is TGTGCCAGCAGCTCGATTTACGACAGAAGCACTGAAGCTTTCTTT. It encodes CASSSIYDRSTEAFF.